Each of the 15 T cell receptor beta chains below was sequenced from the same sample in a study of response to subunit inactivated influenza vaccine (dated by TCRdb to 2016 to 2018). The library was produced with RT-PCR. Instrument used: Illumina HiSeq 2500. TCRdb cleaned the public reads at Q25 with fastp, built clones with MiXCR and kept in-frame beta chains. One record per CDR3 amino acid sequence lists the most common genes and DNA. Present in this sample are about 800,000 distinct CDR3 sequences, roughly 20% of which were seen just once. The top ten constitute 10% of the sample. Material: PBMCs from blood, obtained approximately 5 days after vaccination. The receptors originated from a man between 50 and 59 years old who received an inactivated influenza vaccine. Donor details come from another sample of the same person, matched by shared clones.

This chain uses TRBV4-2 with TRBJ2-7; TRBD2 aligns across 7 bases. V lost 5 bases and J lost 2; bases outside the gene matches: 12. This CDR3 comprises 16 residues. Germline lookup yields CDR1 LGHNA and CDR2 YNFKEQ. Here the CDR3 reads CASSVLPSGGAYEQYF. The CDR3 DNA follows: TGTGCCAGCAGCGTTCTCCCGTCTGGGGGGGCCTACGAGCAGTACTTC.

This clonotype was seen a few times. The chain couples TRBV4-3 to TRBJ2-1; 8 bases are shared with TRBD2. The germline V gene has CDR1 LGHNA and CDR2 YSLEER. With V trimmed by 2 bases and J by 4 bases, 10 bases remained unmatched. The CDR3 consists of 17 residues. The chain's CDR3 is CASSQYPSGRGYNEQFF. CDR3 sequence (DNA): TGCGCCAGCAGCCAATATCCCAGCGGGAGAGGTTACAATGAGCAGTTCTTC.

The chain carries TRBV4-3 and TRBJ1-1, with a tentative D call TRBD1 (5 bases). The CDR3 sequence is 15 residues long. The germline V gene has CDR1 LGHNA and CDR2 YSLEER. The ends were cut back, 0 bases at V and 5 bases at J, with 13 bases in the middle. CDR3 amino acids: CASSQDVRVRTEAFF. In DNA form, the CDR3 reads TGCGCCAGCAGCCAAGACGTCAGGGTGAGGACTGAAGCTTTCTTT.

This chain uses TRBV28 with TRBJ1-5; D gene uncertain. Trimming pared 9 bases from V and 5 bases from J, leaving 14 bases between. Germline loops: CDR1 MDHEN, CDR2 SYDVKM. The CDR3 is 13 residues long. Here the CDR3 DNA reads TGTGCCAGTACTGTCGGGGTTTATCAGCCCCAGCATTTT. It translates to CASTVGVYQPQHF.

The gene calls are TRBV5-1 and TRBJ2-5; a weak D match, TRBD1 (6 bases). This CDR3 spans 13 amino acids. V was pared by 4 bases and J by 7 bases, with 14 bases between. Germline CDR1 reads SGHRS; CDR2 reads YFSETQ. The CDR3 sequence: CASSVGQTGTQYF. DNA of the CDR3: TGCGCCAGCAGCGTAGGACAGACCGGGACCCAGTACTTC. The full variable domain, completed using reference TRBV5-1 and TRBJ2-5, is KAGVTQTPRYLIKTRGQQVTLSCSPISGHRSVSWYQQTPGQGLQFLFEYFSETQRNKGNFPGRFSGRQFSNSRSEMNVSTLELGDSALYLCASSVGQTGTQYFGPGTRLLVL.

Only a few counts were recorded for this clonotype. V and J are TRBV5-1 and TRBJ2-5; D is unclear. Germline lookup yields CDR1 SGHRS and CDR2 YFSETQ. The V and J ends lost 4 bases and 1 base respectively, with 11 bases between them. CDR3 length: 14 amino acids. The CDR3 DNA sequence: TGCGCCAGCAGCAGTCGCCCGTCCCAAGAGACCCAGTACTTC. It is translated as CASSSRPSQETQYF. Together with reference TRBV5-1 and TRBJ2-5, the CDR3 gives the full variable domain: KAGVTQTPRYLIKTRGQQVTLSCSPISGHRSVSWYQQTPGQGLQFLFEYFSETQRNKGNFPGRFSGRQFSNSRSEMNVSTLELGDSALYLCASSSRPSQETQYFGPGTRLLVL.

Many counts were recorded for this clonotype. The CDR3 nucleotides read TGTGCCATCAGCCCCGGACTAGCGGGAGGATCTTACAATGAGCAGTTCTTC. This gives the protein CAISPGLAGGSYNEQFF. The gene calls are TRBV10-3 and TRBJ2-1, with 14 bases fitting TRBD2. With 6 bases clipped from V and 4 bases from J, the junction kept 8 bases outside the gene matches. Germline V gene data show CDR1 as ENHRY and CDR2 as SYGVKD. The CDR3 loop spans 17 amino acids.

V gene TRBV12-3 or TRBV12-4 combines with J gene TRBJ1-2; D gene ambiguous. This CDR3 has 15 amino acids. Trimming removed 0 bases from V and 6 bases from J, with 14 bases in between. CDR3 residues: CASSLAHRQSNGYTF. The CDR3 coding sequence is TGTGCCAGCAGTTTAGCTCATCGGCAGTCGAATGGCTACACCTTC.

This clonotype was picked up a small number of times. V gene TRBV6-1 combines with J gene TRBJ1-1; maybe TRBD1 (5 bases). Deletions cut 2 bases from V and 3 bases from J, with 10 bases between. This CDR3 is 14 amino acids long. The germline V gene encodes CDR1 MNHNS and CDR2 SASEGT. The CDR3 DNA is TGTGCCAGCAGTGAACGAGGGGAGGACACTGAAGCTTTCTTT. This gives the protein CASSERGEDTEAFF.

The V call is TRBV1, the J call TRBJ2-1. TRBV1 is noted as a pseudogene. This CDR3 region has 11 residues. CDR3 sequence reads: CTSSLALEQFF. The CDR3 region has the DNA TGCACCAGCAGCCTAGCTCTTGAGCAGTTCTTC.

The chain recombines TRBV6-2 or TRBV6-3 with TRBJ2-5, with TRBD1 matching over 10 bases. J was trimmed by 6 bases and V by 8 bases; bases with no gene match: 6. Germline values: CDR1 MNHEY, CDR2 SVGEGT. The CDR3 contains 13 residues. The CDR3 region is CASETGGAKTQYF. CDR3 coding DNA: TGTGCCAGCGAGACAGGGGGCGCGAAGACCCAGTACTTC.

The chain combines TRBV15 with TRBJ2-5, with 14 nucleotides matching TRBD2. The end of the DNA fits TRBJ2-1 better, so the J call may be wrong. Germline V gene lookup returns CDR1 LNHNV and CDR2 YYDKDF (reference sequence). The CDR3 runs to 15 residues. The CDR3 loop is CATSKGLAGAETQFF. The CDR3 nucleotides read TGTGCCACCAGCAAGGGACTAGCGGGAGCAGAGACCCAGTTCTTC.

The CDR3 DNA reads as TGCAGTGCCCAAACACCTTCAACTAATGAAAAACTGTTTTTT. As protein: CSAQTPSTNEKLFF. This chain connects TRBV20-1 to TRBJ1-4, with D hard to call. V gave up 6 bases and J gave up 0 bases, with 11 bases separating them. This CDR3 comprises 14 residues. Germline values: CDR1 DFQATT, CDR2 SNEGSKA (reference sequence).

The sample holds a few counts of this clonotype. This chain connects TRBV19 to TRBJ2-3, with 8 bases lining up with TRBD1. The germline gives CDR1 LNHDA, CDR2 SQIVND (reference sequence). This CDR3 is built from 16 residues. J was trimmed by 3 bases and V by 1 base; bases with no gene match: 6. CDR3 DNA: TGTGCCAGTAGTATAGTCGGACAGGGATTTACAGATACGCAGTATTTT. Protein: CASSIVGQGFTDTQYF.

The rearrangement uses TRBV3-1 and TRBJ2-1; 10 nucleotides match TRBD2. The germline V gene encodes CDR1 LGHDT and CDR2 YNNKEL (reference sequence). The CDR3 runs 16 residues. Trimming at V came to 4 bases and at J to 3 bases, leaving 6 bases not matched to a gene. The CDR3 DNA is TGTGCCAGCAGCCCGGAGGGACTAGCGCTCTACAATGAGCAGTTCTTC. Translation gives CASSPEGLALYNEQFF.